This T cell receptor beta chain emerged from a study of blood T cell repertoires in COVID-19. Study context: The study drew acute and convalescent COVID-19 samples from the United States, Italy and Spain. In each case, the material was cDNA or gDNA derived from T cells, B-cell-depleted T cells, or PBMCs.

The CDR3 is 15 residues long. CDR1 SGHTS and CDR2 YDEGEE come from the germline V gene. Germline trimming cut 3 bases from V and 1 base from J; bases unmatched to any gene: 4. Original processing methods: Scientists estimated how many nucleated cells there were by amplifying reference gene primers. TCRdb's copy holds only in-frame clones and misses some; the assay was immunoSEQ multiplex PCR. Clone size and V and J calls were adopted from that table, with D and trimming inferred from the DNA. Here the sample spans over 70,000 clones, roughly 92% being singletons. The specimen sequenced was peripheral blood. This receptor was identified in a man aged 45-65 years with COVID-19, enrolled during active disease. The rearrangement uses TRBV5-8 and TRBJ2-3, with 8 bases that match TRBD1. CDR3 protein: CASSSPTGGTDTQYF. The DNA for the CDR3 is TGTGCCAGCAGCTCGCCGACAGGGGGCACAGATACGCAGTATTTT.